The clone carrying this T cell receptor (beta chain) occurred many times. Its antigen is unidentified. This entry comes from a study of breast tumors, draining lymph nodes, adjacent tissues. The study's findings and limits: Tumor repertoires ranked between lymph nodes and nontumor tissue in diversity, with V and J gene preferences. The data were judged consistent with most tumor T cells coming from lymph node and expanding in tumor. The lymph node origin of tumor T cells was framed as consistent with a hypothesis, not demonstrated. Luminal-like breast cancer showed significantly greater tumor-nontumor repertoire similarity than basal-like breast cancer did.

Germline-derived CDR1 and CDR2 are GTSNPN and SVGIG (reference sequence). The CDR3 runs to 13 residues. V was trimmed by 2 bases and J by 6 bases, leaving 14 bases between them. Each CDR3 protein gets one entry after TCRdb re-called the multiplex PCR reads with MiXCR. The data contain about 200,000 distinct CDR3 sequences, roughly 31% of them singletons. Axillary draining lymph nodes of breast cancer patients supplied the node samples. The V call is TRBV30, the J call TRBJ2-7; TRBD2 is a possible D gene (6 bases). The origin of this receptor is a female donor with breast cancer. Some clones in this sample may be carry-over from other donors' samples. Sequencing was carried out using axillary lymph node tissue. The CDR3 nucleotides are TGTGCCTGGAGTCCGCATGGGGGGACCGAGCAGTACTTC. The encoded protein is CAWSPHGGTEQYF.